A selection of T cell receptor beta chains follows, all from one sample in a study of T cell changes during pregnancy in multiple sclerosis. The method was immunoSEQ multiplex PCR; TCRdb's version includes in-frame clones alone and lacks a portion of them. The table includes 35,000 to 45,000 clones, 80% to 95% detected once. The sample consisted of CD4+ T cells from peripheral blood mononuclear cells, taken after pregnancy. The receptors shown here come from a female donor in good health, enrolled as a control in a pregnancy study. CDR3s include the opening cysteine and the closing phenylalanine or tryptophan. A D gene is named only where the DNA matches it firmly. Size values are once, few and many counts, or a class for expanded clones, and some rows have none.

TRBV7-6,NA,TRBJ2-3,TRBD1,CASSWTGGFADTQYF,TGTGCCAGCAGTTGGACAGGGGGCTTTGCAGATACGCAGTATTTT
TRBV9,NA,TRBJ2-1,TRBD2,CASSGPTSGLFNEQFF,TGTGCCAGCAGCGGCCCGACTAGCGGCCTATTCAATGAGCAGTTCTTC
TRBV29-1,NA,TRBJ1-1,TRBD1,CSVQGAWTEAFF,TGCAGCGTGCAGGGGGCTTGGACTGAAGCTTTCTTT
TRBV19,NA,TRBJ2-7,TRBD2,CASSNAGTSTYEQYF,TGTGCCAGTAGTAACGCCGGGACTAGCACTTACGAGCAGTACTTC
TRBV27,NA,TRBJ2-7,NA,CASSDRQGGWNEQYF,TGTGCCAGCAGCGATAGACAGGGAGGCTGGAACGAGCAGTACTTC
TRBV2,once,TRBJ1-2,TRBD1,CASSTRTMGQDYGYTF,TGTGCCAGCAGTACCCGCACGATGGGACAGGACTATGGCTACACCTTC
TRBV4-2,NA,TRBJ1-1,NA,CASSQLRETGMNTEAFF,TGTGCCAGCAGCCAACTCCGGGAAACGGGGATGAACACTGAAGCTTTCTTT
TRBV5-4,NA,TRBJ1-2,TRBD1,CASSWDRNYGYTF,TGTGCCAGCAGCTGGGACAGAAACTATGGCTACACCTTC
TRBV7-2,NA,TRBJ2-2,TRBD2,CASSWGLPNTGELFF,TGTGCCAGCAGCTGGGGACTACCGAACACCGGGGAGCTGTTTTTT
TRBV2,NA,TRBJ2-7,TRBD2,CASRAGRGSYEQYF,TGTGCCAGCAGGGCAGGGAGGGGCTCCTACGAGCAGTACTTC
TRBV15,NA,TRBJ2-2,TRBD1,CATSTGGLNTGELFF,TGTGCCACCAGTACAGGGGGCCTAAACACCGGGGAGCTGTTTTTT
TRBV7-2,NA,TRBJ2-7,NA,CASSPLTGRREQYF,TGTGCCAGCAGCCCTCTGACAGGGAGGCGAGAGCAGTACTTC
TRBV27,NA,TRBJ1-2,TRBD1,CASSLLLGQKNYGYTF,TGTGCCAGCAGTTTATTGCTGGGACAGAAGAACTATGGCTACACCTTC
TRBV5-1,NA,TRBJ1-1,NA,CASSLDRRTEAFF,TGCGCCAGCAGCTTGGACAGACGGACTGAAGCTTTCTTT
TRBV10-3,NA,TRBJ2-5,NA,CAISQGGGGETQYF,TGTGCCATCAGTCAGGGGGGTGGCGGAGAGACCCAGTACTTC
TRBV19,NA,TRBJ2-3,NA,CASSKKTQTSTDTQYF,TGTGCCAGTAGTAAGAAAACTCAGACTTCCACAGATACGCAGTATTTT
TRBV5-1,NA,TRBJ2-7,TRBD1,CASSLGGQDEQYF,TGCGCCAGCAGCTTGGGGGGACAGGACGAGCAGTACTTC
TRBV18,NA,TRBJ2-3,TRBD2,CASSHGSSGDPDTQYF,TGTGCCAGCTCACATGGTTCTAGCGGGGACCCAGATACGCAGTATTTT
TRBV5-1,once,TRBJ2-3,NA,CASRYAGAGTDTQYF,TGCGCCAGCAGATACGCAGGGGCTGGTACAGATACGCAGTATTTT
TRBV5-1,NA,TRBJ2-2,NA,CASSLAGENTGELFF,TGCGCCAGCAGCTTGGCGGGGGAGAACACCGGGGAGCTGTTTTTT
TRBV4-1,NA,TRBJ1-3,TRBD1,CASSQVTLGTGLNTIYF,TGCGCCAGCAGCCAAGTAACTCTTGGGACAGGGCTAAACACCATATATTTT
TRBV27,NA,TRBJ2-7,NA,CASWRGGYEQYF,TGTGCCAGCTGGAGGGGGGGCTACGAGCAGTACTTC
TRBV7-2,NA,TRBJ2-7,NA,CASSPPAYEQYF,TGTGCCAGCAGCCCCCCCGCCTACGAGCAGTACTTC
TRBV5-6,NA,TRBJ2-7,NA,CASSQALARTYEQYF,TGTGCCAGCAGCCAGGCGCTAGCGCGGACCTACGAGCAGTACTTC
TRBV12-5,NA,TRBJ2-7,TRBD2,CASGLVLAGFTYEQYF,TGTGCTAGTGGTTTGGTCCTAGCGGGCTTTACCTACGAGCAGTACTTC
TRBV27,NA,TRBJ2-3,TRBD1,CASSQETGGSTDTQYF,TGTGCCAGCAGCCAAGAGACAGGGGGTTCCACAGATACGCAGTATTTT
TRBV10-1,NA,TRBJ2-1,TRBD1,CASSESRTGTYNEQFF,TGCGCCAGCAGTGAGTCAAGGACAGGGACCTACAATGAGCAGTTCTTC